This T cell receptor beta chain originates from a study of T cells in Graves' hyperthyroidism and ophthalmopathy. Regarding the study as a whole: The majority of expanded thyroid clonotypes above 0.001 also appeared in blood.

The V gene's germline CDR1 is MNHNS and CDR2 SASEGT. After removal of 0 bases from V and 4 bases from J, the junction contained 7 bases not matched to a gene. This CDR3 contains 16 residues. At least ten counts were recorded for this clonotype. The antigen is unknown. RNA transcripts were the template for amplifying TCR beta CDR3 regions. The HTBI primer set drove a first-round RT-PCR of the TCR CDR3. MiXCR was run by TCRdb on the multiplex PCR reads, yielding one entry per CDR3 protein. The repertoire holds hundreds of thousands of distinct CDR3 sequences, over 15% seen once, with approximately 15% in the top ten. Clinical symptoms, serum thyroxine, TRAb, thyroid ultrasound and orbital computed tomography informed diagnoses.

The chain combines TRBV6-1 with TRBJ1-2; 8 bases are shared with TRBD1. Specimen: blood. The TCR sequence derives from a woman aged 45 to 65 with Graves' hyperthyroidism that later progressed to Graves' ophthalmopathy. In nucleotides, the CDR3 is TGTGCCAGCAGTGAAGCGTTGGGACAGGCAATCTATGGCTACACCTTC. This codes for CASSEALGQAIYGYTF.